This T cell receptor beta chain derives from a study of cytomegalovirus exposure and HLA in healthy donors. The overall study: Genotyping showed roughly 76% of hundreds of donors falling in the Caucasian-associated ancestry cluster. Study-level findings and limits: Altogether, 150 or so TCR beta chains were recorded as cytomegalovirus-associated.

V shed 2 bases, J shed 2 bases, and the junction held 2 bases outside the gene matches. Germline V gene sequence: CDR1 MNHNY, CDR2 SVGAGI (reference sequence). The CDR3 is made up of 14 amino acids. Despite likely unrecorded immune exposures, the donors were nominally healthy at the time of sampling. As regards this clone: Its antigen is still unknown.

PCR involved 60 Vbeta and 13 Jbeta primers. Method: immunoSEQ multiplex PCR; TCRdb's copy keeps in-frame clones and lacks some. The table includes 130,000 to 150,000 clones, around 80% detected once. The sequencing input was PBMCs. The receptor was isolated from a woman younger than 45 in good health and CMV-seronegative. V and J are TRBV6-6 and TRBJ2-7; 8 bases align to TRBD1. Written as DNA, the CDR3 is TGTGCCAGCAGTTACGGGACAGGTCCCTACGAGCAGTACTTC. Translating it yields CASSYGTGPYEQYF.